The present T cell receptor beta chain was sequenced within a study of blood T cell repertoires in COVID-19. The wider study: There were acute and convalescent COVID-19 samples, and they came from the United States, Italy and Spain.

Participants reported their clinical history, and cohort assignment relied on those reports. TCRdb's table, derived via immunoSEQ multiplex PCR, lists solely in-frame clones and lacks some. The sample carries some 130,000 clones, 75% to 90% recorded once. V was clipped by 4 bases and J by 3 bases, with 12 bases between them. CDR1 is LNHDA and CDR2 is SQIVND in the germline V gene (reference sequence). The CDR3 length is 14 residues. The TCR sequence derives from a man aged 45-60 years who had recovered from COVID-19. J is TRBJ1-2 and V is TRBV19; D is uncertain. The sample comprised PBMCs or T cells enriched from blood (not recorded which). The DNA of the CDR3 is TGTGCCAGTAGTAAGACGGTAGCGGACTATGGCTACACCTTC. This encodes CASSKTVADYGYTF.